Shown below are 11 T cell receptor beta chains from a single sample sequenced in a study of T cell responses to AZD1222 COVID-19 vaccine. Method: immunoSEQ multiplex PCR; TCRdb's copy keeps in-frame clones and lacks some. The sample carries more than 110,000 clones, about 92% recorded once. Source: peripheral blood, taken 28 days after the second AZD1222 dose. The source of these receptors is an adult who received the AZD1222 COVID-19 vaccine.

The chain has TRBV30 and TRBJ2-1; D is unclear. Trimming pared 2 bases from V and 8 bases from J, leaving 7 bases between. The V gene's germline CDR1 is GTSNPN and CDR2 SVGIG (reference sequence). The CDR3 spans 11 residues. CDR3 DNA sequence: TGTGCCTGGAGTCTAGTTCATGAGCAGTTCTTC. This encodes CAWSLVHEQFF. Drawing the rest from reference TRBV30 and TRBJ2-1, the complete variable domain is SQTIHQWPATLVQPVGSPLSLECTVEGTSNPNLYWYRQAAGRGLQLLFYSVGIGQISSEVPQNLSASRPQDRQFILSSKKLLLSDSGFYLCAWSLVHEQFFGPGTRLTVL.

The rearrangement uses TRBV5-1 and TRBJ2-5, with 7 nucleotides matching TRBD1. Germline-derived CDR1 and CDR2 are SGHRS and YFSETQ. The CDR3 consists of 15 residues. V dropped 4 bases and J dropped 0; count of bases not matched to a gene: 6. In DNA form, the CDR3 reads TGCGCCAGCAGCGCCCGGGACAGCTACCAAGAGACCCAGTACTTC. The encoded protein is CASSARDSYQETQYF.

V and J are TRBV28 and TRBJ1-5, with D possibly matching TRBD1 (5 bases). Germline V lookup: CDR1 MDHEN, CDR2 SYDVKM. This CDR3 has 15 residues. The V gene lost 2 bases and the J gene lost 4 bases, with 12 bases spanning the gap. CDR3 sequence reads: CASSLRDGVNQPQHF. The DNA of the CDR3 is TGTGCCAGCAGTTTAAGGGACGGCGTTAATCAGCCCCAGCATTTT.

The chain combines TRBV23-1 with TRBJ2-7; tentatively, D is TRBD1 (6 bases). TRBV23-1 is reported as an ORF; its role is uncertain. The CDR3 has 15 residues. V shed 0 bases and J shed 2 bases, with 11 bases lying between them. The CDR3 DNA reads as TGCGCCAGCAGTCAATCAACAGGGAGAACCTACGAGCAGTACTTC. Translation: CASSQSTGRTYEQYF.

The CDR3 nucleotides are TGTGCCAGCAGCCCCTTCTGGGGTCGAAACACCGGGGAGCTGTTTTTT. It translates to CASSPFWGRNTGELFF. The gene calls are TRBV11-2 and TRBJ2-2; D not certain. Trimming pared 5 bases from V and 2 bases from J, leaving 15 bases between. The CDR3 is 16 residues long. The germline V gene has CDR1 SGHAT and CDR2 FQNNGV.

The chain joins TRBV30 to TRBJ2-7; TRBD1 might be the D (5 bases). CDR3 length equals 11 residues. The germline V and J ends were trimmed by 1 base and 13 bases, with 14 bases remaining between them. In germline, CDR1 is GTSNPN, CDR2 SVGIG (reference sequence). The CDR3 loop is CAWSGRGPVYF. The CDR3 DNA reads TGTGCCTGGAGTGGTAGGGGTCCGGTTTACTTC.

This sequence joins TRBV7-3 and TRBJ2-2; D gene uncertain. The CDR3 covers 13 residues. The V gene's germline CDR1 is SGHTA and CDR2 FQGTGA. V was trimmed by 4 bases and J by 0 bases, leaving 3 bases between them. CDR3 nucleotides: TGTGCCAGCAGCTCGCCGAACACCGGGGAGCTGTTTTTT. Translation gives CASSSPNTGELFF. The entire variable domain, with the rest obtained from reference TRBV7-3 and TRBJ2-2, is as follows: GAGVSQTPSNKVTEKGKYVELRCDPISGHTALYWYRQSLGQGPEFLIYFQGTGAADDSGLPNDRFFAVRPEGSVSTLKIQRTERGDSAVYLCASSSPNTGELFFGEGSRLTVL.

This clone was detected once. The chain links TRBV27 to TRBJ2-7; TRBD2 agrees at 11 bases. The junction had 5 bases not matched to a gene; V was cut back by 5 bases and J by 2 bases. Germline V CDR1 and CDR2: MNHEY, SMNVEV (reference sequence). The CDR3 extends over 15 amino acids. CDR3 sequence: CASSLGLAGTYEQYF. CDR3 coding DNA: TGTGCCAGCAGTCTCGGACTAGCGGGTACCTACGAGCAGTACTTC.

This clone has a single count. The V call is TRBV28, the J call TRBJ1-5; D might be TRBD1 (5 bases). With 6 bases removed from V and 1 base from J, the gap between germline ends came to 16 bases. The V gene's germline CDR1 is MDHEN and CDR2 SYDVKM. The CDR3 consists of 16 residues. The CDR3 nucleotides are TGTGCCAGCAGCCTCCTAGGGGAAGAGAGCAATCAGCCCCAGCATTTT. It codes for CASSLLGEESNQPQHF.

The gene calls are TRBV5-1 and TRBJ1-4, with D possibly TRBD1 on 5 matching bases. This CDR3 comprises 13 residues. Germline assignment: CDR1 SGHRS and CDR2 YFSETQ. V lost 8 bases and J 7 bases, leaving 15 bases between the germline ends. In DNA, the CDR3 is TGCGCCAGTAGGGGTGGGAGTCGTGAAAAACTGTTTTTT. This gives the protein CASRGGSREKLFF.

This sequence joins TRBV18 and TRBJ1-5, with 7 nucleotides matching TRBD1. In germline, CDR1 is KGHSH, CDR2 LQKENI. This CDR3 is 14 amino acids long. The V and J ends lost 1 base and 5 bases, in that order; junction bases with no gene match: 2. The DNA of the CDR3 is TGTGCCAGCTCACCACAGGGGGCCGATCAGCCCCAGCATTTT. This encodes CASSPQGADQPQHF.